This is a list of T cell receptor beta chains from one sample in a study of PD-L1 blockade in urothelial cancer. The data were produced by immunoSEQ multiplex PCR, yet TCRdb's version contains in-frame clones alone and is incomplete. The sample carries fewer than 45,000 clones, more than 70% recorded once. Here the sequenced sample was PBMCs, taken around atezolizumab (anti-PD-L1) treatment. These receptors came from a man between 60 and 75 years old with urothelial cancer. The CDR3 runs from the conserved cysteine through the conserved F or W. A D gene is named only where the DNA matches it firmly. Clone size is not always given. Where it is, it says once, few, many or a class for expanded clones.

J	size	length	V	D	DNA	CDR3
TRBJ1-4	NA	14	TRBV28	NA	TGTGCCAGCAGTTTTGGAACAGTTAATGAAAAACTGTTTTTT	CASSFGTVNEKLFF
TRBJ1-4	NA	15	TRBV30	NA	TGTGCCTGGAGTACTCCTAGGACACGAAATGAAAAACTGTTTTTT	CAWSTPRTRNEKLFF
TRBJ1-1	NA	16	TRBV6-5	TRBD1	TGTGCCAGCAGTTACTACGCCGGGACAGGGGGCGGTGAAGCTTTCTTT	CASSYYAGTGGGEAFF
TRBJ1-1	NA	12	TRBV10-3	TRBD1	TGTGCCATCAGTACAGGGGGTACTGAAGCTTTCTTT	CAISTGGTEAFF
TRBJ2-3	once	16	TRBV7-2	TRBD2	TGTGCCAGCAGCTTGCAGCGGGGCCTACGCACAGATACGCAGTATTTT	CASSLQRGLRTDTQYF
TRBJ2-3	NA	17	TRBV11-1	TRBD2	TGTGCCAGCAGGCCCGGGACTAGCGTATCTAGTCCAGATACGCAGTATTTT	CASRPGTSVSSPDTQYF
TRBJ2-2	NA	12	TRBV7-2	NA	TGTGCCAGCAGCTTCCCGGCCGGGGAGCTGTTTTTT	CASSFPAGELFF
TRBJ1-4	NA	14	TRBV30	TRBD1	TGTGCCTGGAGGGGACAGGCAACTAATGAAAAACTGTTTTTT	CAWRGQATNEKLFF
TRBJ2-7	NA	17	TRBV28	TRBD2	TGTGCCAGCAGTTTATGGGGAATAGCGGGGAGCTCCTACGAGCAGTACTTC	CASSLWGIAGSSYEQYF
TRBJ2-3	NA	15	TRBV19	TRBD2	TGTGCCAGTTCAACATTAGCGGGGGTCCCAGATACGCAGTATTTT	CASSTLAGVPDTQYF
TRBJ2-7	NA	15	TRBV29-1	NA	TGCAGCGTTGAAGCCCCCGACTTGTATTCCTACGAGCAGTACTTC	CSVEAPDLYSYEQYF
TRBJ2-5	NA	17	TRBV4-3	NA	TGCGCCAGCAGCCGATTCCTCGGCGTGTCGGGACAAGAGACCCAGTACTTC	CASSRFLGVSGQETQYF
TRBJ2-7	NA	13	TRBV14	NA	TGTGCCAGCCGAGGTCGGAGCTCCTACGAGCAGTACTTC	CASRGRSSYEQYF
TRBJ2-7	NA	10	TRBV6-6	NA	TGTGCCAGCAGCCACTACGAGCAGTACTTC	CASSHYEQYF
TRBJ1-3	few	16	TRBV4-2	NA	TGTGCCAGCAGCCAAGATGTTGGCAACTCTGGAAACACCATATATTTT	CASSQDVGNSGNTIYF
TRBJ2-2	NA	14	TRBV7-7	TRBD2	TGTGCTAGCAGCGGGAGTGGGTTTACCGGGGAGCTGTTTTTT	CASSGSGFTGELFF
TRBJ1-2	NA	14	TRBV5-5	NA	TGTGCCAGCAGCTTGGATCCCTCGGGAGGCGGCTACACCTTC	CASSLDPSGGGYTF
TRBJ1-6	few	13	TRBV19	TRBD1	TGTGCCAGTACCTGGGACAGGGATTCACCCCTCCACTTT	CASTWDRDSPLHF
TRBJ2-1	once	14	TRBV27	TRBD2	TGTGCCAGCAGTTTTTACGGGAGGGCCGATGAGCAGTTCTTC	CASSFYGRADEQFF
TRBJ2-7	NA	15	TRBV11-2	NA	TGTGCCAGCAGCTTAGGCGAGGTGCTCTCCTACGAGCAGTACTTC	CASSLGEVLSYEQYF
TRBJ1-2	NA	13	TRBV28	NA	TGTGCCAGCAGTTCCCAACAGGGTGGTGGCTACACCTTC	CASSSQQGGGYTF
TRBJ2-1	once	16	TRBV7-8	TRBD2	TGTGCCAGCAGCTTAGAACTAGCGGGGGGGCTTAGTGAGCAGTTCTTC	CASSLELAGGLSEQFF
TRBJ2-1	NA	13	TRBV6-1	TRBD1	TGTGCCAGCAGGACCGGGACAGGGGGTGAGCAGTTCTTC	CASRTGTGGEQFF
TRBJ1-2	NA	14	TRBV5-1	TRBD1	TGCGCCAGCAGCCACGGGACAGGGTTCTATGGCTACACCTTC	CASSHGTGFYGYTF
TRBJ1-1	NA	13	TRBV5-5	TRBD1	TGTGCCAGCAGCTCCACAGGGGGCACTGAAGCTTTCTTT	CASSSTGGTEAFF
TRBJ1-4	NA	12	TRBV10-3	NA	TGCAAAAACCGGGACTCCAGAGAAAAACTGTTTTTT	CKNRDSREKLFF
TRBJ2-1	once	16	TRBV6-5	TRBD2	TGTGCCAGCAGTTACTCCGCTAGCGGGGGGGTAAATGAGCAGTTCTTC	CASSYSASGGVNEQFF
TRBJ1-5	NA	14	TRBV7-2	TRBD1	TGTGCCAGCAGCAACCGACAGGGAAATCAGCCCCAGCATTTT	CASSNRQGNQPQHF
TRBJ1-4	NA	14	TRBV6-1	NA	TGTGCCAGCAGGAGGGAAGGGGGGGATGAAAAACTGTTTTTT	CASRREGGDEKLFF
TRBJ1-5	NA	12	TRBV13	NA	TGTGCCAGCAGCTTGGGGAGCCAGCCCCAGCATTTT	CASSLGSQPQHF
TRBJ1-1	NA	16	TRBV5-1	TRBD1	TGCGCCAGCAGCTGGGAACCACAGGGGGTAGACACTGAAGCTTTCTTT	CASSWEPQGVDTEAFF
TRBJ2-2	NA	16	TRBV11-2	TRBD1	TGTGCCAGCAGCTTAGCCTGGACAGGGGCGCCCGGGGAGCTGTTTTTT	CASSLAWTGAPGELFF
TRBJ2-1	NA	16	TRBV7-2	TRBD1	TGTGCCAGCAGCCGCGAAGGGACAGGGGGATACAATGAGCAGTTCTTC	CASSREGTGGYNEQFF
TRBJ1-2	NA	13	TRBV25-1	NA	TGTGCCAGCAGTAGTACAGATTCCTATGGCTACACCTTC	CASSSTDSYGYTF
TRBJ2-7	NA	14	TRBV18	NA	TGTGCCAGCTCACCGCGGGACAGCTCCTACGAGCAGTACTTC	CASSPRDSSYEQYF
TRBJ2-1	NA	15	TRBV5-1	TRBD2	TGCGCCAGCAGCCCGGGACTAGCGGGTAAGAATGAGCAGTTCTTC	CASSPGLAGKNEQFF
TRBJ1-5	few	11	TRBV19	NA	TGTGCTACAGGGACCGGGCAGCCCCAGCATTTT	CATGTGQPQHF
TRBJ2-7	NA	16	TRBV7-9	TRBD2	TGTGCCAGCAGCTTAGAGTGGAGTAGCGGGAGCTACGAGCAGTACTTC	CASSLEWSSGSYEQYF
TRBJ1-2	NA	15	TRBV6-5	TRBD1	TGTGCCAGCAGTTCACGGACAGGAGATGCTTATGGCTACACCTTC	CASSSRTGDAYGYTF
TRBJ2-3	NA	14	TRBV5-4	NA	TGTGCCAGCAGCAGAACTCCTAGCACAGATACGCAGTATTTT	CASSRTPSTDTQYF
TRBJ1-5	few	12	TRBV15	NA	TGTGCCACCAGCAGAGATAAACAGGGTCGGCATTTT	CATSRDKQGRHF
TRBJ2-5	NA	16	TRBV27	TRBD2	TGTGCCAGCAGTCTTTCTAGCGGGGGGTTCCAAGAGACCCAGTACTTC	CASSLSSGGFQETQYF
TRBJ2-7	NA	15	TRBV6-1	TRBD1	TGTGCCAGCAGGGGAATGGGACAGGGGGCGAATGAGCAGTACTTC	CASRGMGQGANEQYF
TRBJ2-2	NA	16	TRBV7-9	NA	TGTGCCAGCAGTCACTACAGGAATTCGAACACCGGGGAGCTGTTTTTT	CASSHYRNSNTGELFF
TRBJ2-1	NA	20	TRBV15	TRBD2	TGTGCCACCAGCAGAGATAAGGGACTAGCGGGAGGAAACTCCTACAATGAGCAGTTCTTC	CATSRDKGLAGGNSYNEQFF
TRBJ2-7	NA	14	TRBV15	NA	TGTGCCACCAGCAGAACGGACACCTTCTACGAGCAGTACTTC	CATSRTDTFYEQYF
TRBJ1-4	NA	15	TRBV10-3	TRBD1	TGTGCCATCAGTGGGACTACAGGGGGAAGTGAAAAACTGTTTTTT	CAISGTTGGSEKLFF
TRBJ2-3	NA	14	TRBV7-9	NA	TGTGCCAGCAGCTTAGTCTCTTCCACAGATACGCAGTATTTT	CASSLVSSTDTQYF
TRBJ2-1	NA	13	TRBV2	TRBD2	TGTGCCAGCAGGAGTAGCGGGCTAGATGAGCAGTTCTTC	CASRSSGLDEQFF